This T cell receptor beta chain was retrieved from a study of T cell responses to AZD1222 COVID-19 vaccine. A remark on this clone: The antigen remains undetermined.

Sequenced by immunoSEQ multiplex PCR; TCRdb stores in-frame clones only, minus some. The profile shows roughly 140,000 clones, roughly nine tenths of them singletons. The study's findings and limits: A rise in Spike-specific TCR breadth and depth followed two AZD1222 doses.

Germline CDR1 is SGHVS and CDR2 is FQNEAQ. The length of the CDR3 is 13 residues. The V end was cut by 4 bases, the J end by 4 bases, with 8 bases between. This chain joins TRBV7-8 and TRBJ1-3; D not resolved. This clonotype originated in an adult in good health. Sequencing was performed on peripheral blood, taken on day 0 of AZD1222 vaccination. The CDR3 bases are TGTGCCAGCAGCTCTAGGACGGGAAACACCATATATTTT. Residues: CASSSRTGNTIYF.